Shown below are 32 T cell receptor beta chains from a single sample sequenced in a study of T cells in Graves' hyperthyroidism and ophthalmopathy. Amplification of TCR beta CDR3 regions used RNA as the template. RT-PCR in the first round (using the HTBI primer set) targeted the TCR CDR3. MiXCR was run by TCRdb on the multiplex PCR reads, yielding one entry per CDR3 protein. The table shows 600,000 or so distinct CDR3 sequences, with 14% occurring only once. The sample taken for sequencing was blood. Every receptor here comes from a woman between 50 and 59 years old with Graves' ophthalmopathy.

This clonotype was observed a single time. This sequence joins TRBV19 and TRBJ1-2; no firm D call. The CDR3 totals 15 residues. V was cut by 3 bases and J by 5 bases, with 16 bases left in between. Germline V gives CDR1 LNHDA, CDR2 SQIVND (reference sequence). The CDR3 loop reads CASSMSLWVGYGYTF. In nucleotides, the CDR3 is TGTGCCAGTAGTATGTCATTATGGGTTGGATATGGCTACACCTTC.

Many counts were recorded for this clonotype. The CDR3 protein is CASSIGTAQRGYGYTF. The CDR3, as DNA: TGTGCCAGTAGTATCGGGACAGCTCAAAGGGGCTATGGCTACACCTTC. The rearrangement uses TRBV19 and TRBJ1-2; TRBD1 agrees at 7 bases. CDR1 is LNHDA and CDR2 is SQIVND in the germline V gene (reference sequence). J gave up 4 bases and V 3 bases, and 11 bases lay outside the gene matches. The CDR3 loop spans 16 amino acids.

This clonotype showed up many times. Germline is not matched at one junction end, which may reflect a read error. This chain joins TRBV29-1 and TRBJ2-5, with D maybe TRBD2 (5 bases). Germline V gives CDR1 SQVTM, CDR2 ANQGSEA. CDR3 length: 14 residues. CDR3 loop: CSVEGLSRAETQYF. DNA of the CDR3: TGCAGCGTGGAAGGACTGTCTCGTGCGGAGACCCAGTACTTC.

The chain combines TRBV7-9 with TRBJ2-5; 9 bases are a match to TRBD2. Trimming cost V 5 bases and J 3 bases; bases outside gene matches: 4. Germline V gene data show CDR1 as SEHNR and CDR2 as FQNEAQ (reference sequence). This CDR3 is 14 amino acids long. CDR3 in DNA: TGTGCCAGCAGCGCATCTAGCGGGAAAGAGACCCAGTACTTC. Translating it yields CASSASSGKETQYF.

This clonotype was picked up many times. This chain connects TRBV6-1 to TRBJ2-1; 7 bases map to TRBD2. With 0 bases clipped from V and 10 bases from J, the junction kept 9 bases outside the gene matches. The CDR3 is made up of 15 amino acids. Germline CDR1 reads MNHNS; CDR2 reads SASEGT. The CDR3 nucleotides read TGTGCCAGCAGTGAAGCAAGGGCGGGAGCTTACGAGCAGTTCTTC. This translates into CASSEARAGAYEQFF.

This clonotype appeared a few times. A far larger clone is off by one base, so a read error is likely. This chain joins TRBV28 and TRBJ2-7; D might be TRBD1 (6 bases). Per germline, CDR1 MDHEN and CDR2 SYDVKM. The CDR3 sequence is 13 residues long. CDR3 residues: CAGSPGQSYEQYF. CDR3 bases: TGTGCCGGCAGCCCTGGACAGTCCTACGAGCAGTACTTC.

The V gene is TRBV29-1, the J gene TRBJ1-2; 7 bases agree with TRBD1. The V gene end was trimmed by 4 bases and the J gene end by 2 bases; junction bases not matched to a gene: 4. The CDR3 is made up of 13 amino acids. CDR1 and CDR2 (germline): SQVTM, ANQGSEA. The CDR3 protein is CSVVTGQNYGYTF. For the CDR3, the DNA is TGCAGCGTTGTCACGGGACAGAACTATGGCTACACCTTC.

This clonotype showed up many times. J is TRBJ1-1 and V is TRBV29-1; the D is unclear. Trimming removed 6 bases at V and 6 bases at J, with 14 bases between. Per germline, CDR1 SQVTM and CDR2 ANQGSEA. This CDR3 has 12 amino acids. The CDR3 DNA follows: TGCAGCGTGGACCAGTTGGCGGCTGAAGCTTTCTTT. Translating gives CSVDQLAAEAFF.

This clonotype came up many times. J is TRBJ2-2 and V is TRBV7-9; the D is unclear. Germline V lookup: CDR1 SEHNR, CDR2 FQNEAQ (reference sequence). The CDR3 spans 14 residues. V was clipped by 8 bases and J by 5 bases, with 15 bases between them. The CDR3 DNA is TGTGCCAGCGACTTAAGGATGGAGACCGGGGAGCTGTTTTTT. Protein product: CASDLRMETGELFF.

V is TRBV10-3 and J is TRBJ1-2; 7 bases agree with TRBD1. The CDR3 covers 14 residues. Trimming at V came to 6 bases and at J to 2 bases, leaving 6 bases not matched to a gene. Germline V lookup: CDR1 ENHRY, CDR2 SYGVKD. The CDR3 loop reads CAIRATGTNYGYTF. The CDR3 region has the DNA TGTGCCATCAGAGCGACAGGGACGAACTATGGCTACACCTTC.

The chain has TRBV6-6 and TRBJ2-7; D is ambiguous. Germline CDR1 MNHNY, CDR2 SVGAGI (reference sequence). V lost 0 bases and J 4 bases, leaving 19 bases between the germline ends. There are 17 residues in the CDR3. CDR3 in DNA: TGTGCCAGCAGTTACTCACGCGTTGGTAGCATACGATACGAGCAGTACTTC. This sequence encodes CASSYSRVGSIRYEQYF.

V gene TRBV24-1 combines with J gene TRBJ1-4; 10 bases align to TRBD1. V lost 2 bases to trimming and J lost 6 bases; unmatched junction nucleotides: 8. The CDR3 extends over 17 amino acids. Germline V lookup: CDR1 KGHDR, CDR2 SFDVKD. CDR3 sequence (DNA): TGTGCCACCAGTGATTCAACCCCCGGGACAGGGGATGAAAAACTGTTTTTT. Its protein product is CATSDSTPGTGDEKLFF.

The V gene is TRBV14, the J gene TRBJ2-5, with a possible D match to TRBD1 (5 bases). Germline V gene sequence: CDR1 SGHDN, CDR2 FVKESK. The ends were cut back, 4 bases at V and 3 bases at J, with 18 bases in the middle. The CDR3 sequence is 16 residues long. The DNA of the CDR3 is TGTGCCAGCAGCCTAATTTCTAGGGGCTCCAAAGAGACCCAGTACTTC. Its translation is CASSLISRGSKETQYF.

The sample holds a few counts of this clonotype. CDR3 residues: CSARDRRRRHSPLHF. The CDR3 DNA is TGCAGTGCTAGAGATCGGCGCAGGAGGCATTCACCCCTCCACTTT. The chain is built from TRBV20-1 and TRBJ1-6; D gene ambiguous. From germline, CDR1 is DFQATT and CDR2 SNEGSKA (reference sequence). This CDR3 region has 15 residues. V was pared by 0 bases and J by 8 bases, with 14 bases between.

The chain employs TRBV20-1 and TRBJ2-7, with D perhaps given as TRBD1 or TRBD2 (6 bases each). Germline lookup yields CDR1 DFQATT and CDR2 SNEGSKA (reference sequence). The CDR3 covers 12 residues. The germline V and J ends were trimmed by 7 bases and 7 bases, with 17 bases remaining between them. The CDR3 loop is CSGGADLGEQYF. Written as DNA, the CDR3 is TGCAGTGGGGGGGCCGACCTCGGGGAGCAGTACTTC.

This clonotype was counted at least ten times. V is TRBV3-1 and J is TRBJ1-1; 7 bases are a match to TRBD1. Germline CDR1 and CDR2: LGHDT and YNNKEL (reference sequence). V lost 4 bases, J lost 4 bases, and 6 bases stayed unmatched. The CDR3 totals 14 residues. CDR3 region: CASSRFDRVTEAFF. The CDR3 DNA is TGTGCCAGCAGCCGATTTGACAGGGTCACTGAAGCTTTCTTT.

The chain employs TRBV20-1 and TRBJ2-1; TRBD2 might be the D (6 bases). V lost 6 bases and J 6 bases, leaving 18 bases between the germline ends. CDR1 is DFQATT, CDR2 SNEGSKA, per germline (reference sequence). The length of the CDR3 is 14 residues. In DNA, the CDR3 is TGCAGTGCCAACCCGCCGGGAGCTTTCAATGAGCAGTTCTTC. Its translation is CSANPPGAFNEQFF.

Many counts were recorded for this clonotype. V usage is TRBV7-3 and J usage is TRBJ2-7; D is uncertain. The CDR3 covers 15 residues. The germline V gene has CDR1 SGHTA and CDR2 FQGTGA. Trimming pared 0 bases from V and 5 bases from J, leaving 14 bases between. This CDR3 reads CASSLTPAVVDEQYF. DNA of the CDR3: TGTGCCAGCAGCTTAACGCCGGCAGTTGTGGACGAGCAGTACTTC.

This clonotype was recorded at least ten times. CDR3 nucleotides: TGTGCCAGCAGTCCCCCCCGGACTAGCGGGACAACTCCCTCCGGGGAGCTGTTTTTT. It codes for CASSPPRTSGTTPSGELFF. This chain links TRBV28 with TRBJ2-2; 12 positions match TRBD2. From germline, CDR1 is MDHEN and CDR2 SYDVKM. This CDR3 spans 19 amino acids. V shed 5 bases and J 6 bases; nucleotides not matched to a gene: 16.

V gene TRBV29-1 combines with J gene TRBJ2-3; D ambiguous. The CDR3 runs to 10 residues. Germline loops: CDR1 SQVTM, CDR2 ANQGSEA. V was clipped by 7 bases and J by 4 bases, with 6 bases between them. This chain's CDR3 is CSGGPDTQYF. The CDR3 DNA follows: TGCAGCGGTGGACCAGATACGCAGTATTTT.

This clonotype appeared a few times. This rearrangement joins TRBV7-9 to TRBJ2-1, with D possibly TRBD2 on 5 matching bases. Germline V lookup: CDR1 SEHNR, CDR2 FQNEAQ (reference sequence). Trimming left V 3 bases short and J 4 bases short, with 16 bases between. This CDR3 has 16 residues. The CDR3 DNA is TGTGCCAGCAGCTTTGATCGAGCGGACCTTTACAATGAGCAGTTCTTC. This translates into CASSFDRADLYNEQFF.

The table lists this clonotype with many counts. The chain has TRBV2 and TRBJ1-2; D gene uncertain. The germline V gene encodes CDR1 SNHLY and CDR2 FYNNEI. The CDR3 contains 13 residues. Trimming took 4 bases from V and 8 from J, leaving 14 bases between them. CDR3 in amino acids: CASSGADSAGYTF. The CDR3 bases are TGTGCCAGCAGTGGGGCGGACTCAGCCGGCTACACCTTC.

This clonotype showed up many times. The CDR3, as DNA: TGTGCCAGCAGGGAGGGTATTGGAGGGGACACTGAAGCTTTCTTT. The encoded protein is CASREGIGGDTEAFF. The chain uses TRBV6-1 and TRBJ1-1; D possibly corresponds to TRBD1 (5 bases). The V gene's germline CDR1 is MNHNS and CDR2 SASEGT. The CDR3 covers 15 residues. V shed 6 bases and J shed 3 bases, with 17 bases lying between them.

This clonotype was seen ten or more times. This sequence joins TRBV18 and TRBJ2-3, with D possibly TRBD1 on 5 matching bases. In germline, CDR1 is KGHSH, CDR2 LQKENI. This CDR3 region has 15 residues. Deletions cut 6 bases from V and 3 bases from J, with 16 bases between. The CDR3 DNA follows: TGTGCCAGCTCGGCAGGGCATTATGCTACAGATACGCAGTATTTT. Translating gives CASSAGHYATDTQYF.

This clonotype appeared a single time. This chain connects TRBV20-1 to TRBJ1-2, with 8 bases identical to TRBD1. Germline assignment: CDR1 DFQATT and CDR2 SNEGSKA (reference sequence). V trimming: 5 bases; J trimming: 6 bases; junction bases outside the gene matches: 14. CDR3 length: 15 amino acids. DNA for the CDR3: TGCAGTGCTGGATTTGACAGGGGACTTACTGATGGCTACACCTTC. Residues: CSAGFDRGLTDGYTF.

This clonotype was observed at least ten times. The CDR3 loop reads CASSLNFLEVSTEAFF. In DNA form, the CDR3 reads TGTGCCAGCAGCTTAAACTTTTTAGAGGTCTCGACTGAAGCTTTCTTT. The genes are TRBV11-3 and TRBJ1-1; D is unclear. The V end lost 2 bases, the J end lost 5 bases, and 18 bases lay between the germline ends. The CDR3 is 16 residues long. Germline CDR1 is SGHNT and CDR2 is YENEEA.

In its sample, this clonotype was seen many times. The chain is built from TRBV6-2 or TRBV6-3 and TRBJ2-1, with TRBD2 identical over 8 bases. Germline V CDR1 and CDR2: MNHEY, SVGEGT. This CDR3 contains 15 residues. V gave up 2 bases and J gave up 5 bases; unmatched junction bases: 5. CDR3 sequence (DNA): TGTGCCAGCAGTTACGTGTCGGGAGGGAACAATGAGCAGTTCTTC. Protein sequence: CASSYVSGGNNEQFF.

This clonotype came up many times. V gene TRBV7-9 combines with J gene TRBJ2-5; D is ambiguous. V lost 5 bases and J 1 base, leaving 14 bases between the germline ends. Germline CDR1 reads SEHNR; CDR2 reads FQNEAQ (reference sequence). The CDR3 is 15 amino acids. This CDR3 reads CASSAKLASQETQYF. CDR3 in DNA: TGTGCCAGCAGCGCGAAGTTGGCGTCCCAAGAGACCCAGTACTTC.

The rearrangement joins TRBV9 to TRBJ2-2; D is tentatively TRBD1 or TRBD2 (5 bases each). This CDR3 comprises 13 residues. CDR1 is SGDLS, CDR2 YYNGEE, per germline. CDR3 sequence: CAVGRGDTGELFF. As DNA, the CDR3 is TGTGCGGTTGGGAGAGGGGACACCGGGGAGCTGTTTTTT.

The chain has TRBV29-1 and TRBJ2-5, with 8 bases identical to TRBD1. The V and J ends lost 7 bases and 6 bases, in that order; junction bases with no gene match: 7. In germline, CDR1 is SQVTM, CDR2 ANQGSEA. CDR3 length equals 12 residues. The DNA of the CDR3 is TGCAGCGGGAGGACAGGGCTGAAGACCCAGTACTTC. Translating it yields CSGRTGLKTQYF.

At least ten counts were recorded for this clonotype. The gene calls are TRBV7-9 and TRBJ1-1, with a weak D call TRBD1 (5 bases). Trimming stripped 8 bases from V and 2 bases from J, with 12 bases between. The germline V gene encodes CDR1 SEHNR and CDR2 FQNEAQ (reference sequence). The CDR3 is made up of 13 amino acids. CDR3 coding DNA: TGTGCCAGCCGGCCGGGGGTCAACACTGAAGCTTTCTTT. It encodes CASRPGVNTEAFF.

This clonotype was seen at least ten times. The chain combines TRBV20-1 with TRBJ2-2; TRBD2 matches 12 bases. Trimming cost V 4 bases and J 4 bases; bases outside gene matches: 1. The germline V gene encodes CDR1 DFQATT and CDR2 SNEGSKA (reference sequence). The CDR3 extends over 14 amino acids. This CDR3 reads CSAKLAGGTGELFF. The CDR3 DNA follows: TGCAGTGCTAAACTAGCGGGGGGCACCGGGGAGCTGTTTTTT.